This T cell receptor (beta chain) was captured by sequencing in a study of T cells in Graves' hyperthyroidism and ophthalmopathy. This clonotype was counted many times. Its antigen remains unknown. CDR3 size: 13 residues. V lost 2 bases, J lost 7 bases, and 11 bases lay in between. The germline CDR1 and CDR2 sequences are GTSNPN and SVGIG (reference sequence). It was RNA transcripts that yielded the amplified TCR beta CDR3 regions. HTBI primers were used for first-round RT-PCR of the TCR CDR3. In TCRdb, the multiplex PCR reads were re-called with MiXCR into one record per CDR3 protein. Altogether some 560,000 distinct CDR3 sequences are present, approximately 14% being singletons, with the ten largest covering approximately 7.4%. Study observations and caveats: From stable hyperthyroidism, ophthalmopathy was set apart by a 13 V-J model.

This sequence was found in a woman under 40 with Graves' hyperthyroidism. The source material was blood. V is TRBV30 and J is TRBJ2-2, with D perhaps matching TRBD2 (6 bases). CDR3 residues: CAWSKRGNGELFF. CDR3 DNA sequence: TGTGCCTGGAGTAAACGGGGGAACGGGGAGCTGTTTTTT.